The 25 T cell receptor beta chains listed next were all sequenced from one sample in a study of yellow fever vaccine responses in identical twins. MiXCR, run by TCRdb on the RT-PCR reads, gives a single entry per CDR3 protein. The table records 2,000 or so distinct CDR3 sequences, approximately 33% of them present only once. The sample was T cells from blood (PBMCs), unsorted or a sorted subset (not recorded which), taken before or after yellow fever vaccination (not recorded which). The receptors were sampled from a woman aged 18-30 years who received the yellow fever vaccine.

This clonotype has a handful of counts. The gene calls are TRBV12-3 or TRBV12-4 and TRBJ2-7; 8 bases are shared with TRBD1. V trimming: 6 bases; J trimming: 5 bases; junction bases outside the gene matches: 6. The CDR3 covers 13 residues. The CDR3 nucleotides read TGTGCCAGCAGAAAGACAGGGGCCCACGAGCAGTACTTC. It translates to CASRKTGAHEQYF.

J is TRBJ2-5 and V is TRBV30; tentatively, D is TRBD2 (6 bases). Germline loops: CDR1 GTSNPN, CDR2 SVGIG (reference sequence). Trimming took off 1 base at V and 1 base at J, with 13 bases between the two ends. There are 15 residues in the CDR3. CDR3 DNA sequence: TGTGCCTGGAGTGGAAAACTAGCAGTCCAAGAGACCCAGTACTTC. Its translation is CAWSGKLAVQETQYF.

The chain combines TRBV6-2 or TRBV6-3 with TRBJ1-1, with D possibly matching TRBD1 (5 bases). The V and J ends lost 4 bases and 6 bases respectively, with 18 bases between them. The CDR3 is 15 amino acids. CDR1 and CDR2 from the germline V gene are MNHEY and SVGEGT. The CDR3 DNA reads TGTGCCAGCAGTTCCCCCTCTACAGGACTAGCTGAAGCTTTCTTT. Its translation: CASSSPSTGLAEAFF.

This sequence joins TRBV29-1 and TRBJ1-1; D not certain. Germline V gene data show CDR1 as SQVTM and CDR2 as ANQGSEA. This CDR3 is built from 13 residues. Trimming took off 4 bases at V and 1 base at J, with 10 bases between the two ends. CDR3 sequence (DNA): TGCAGCGTTGTCTCGTCGGAGAACACTGAAGCTTTCTTT. Its translation: CSVVSSENTEAFF.

V is TRBV6-5 and J is TRBJ1-5; D remains unclear. Germline V gives CDR1 MNHEY, CDR2 SVGAGI. There are 13 residues in the CDR3. V was pared by 4 bases and J by 7 bases, with 11 bases between. CDR3 residues: CASSSTVGQPQHF. The CDR3 DNA reads as TGTGCCAGCAGTTCGACGGTGGGCCAGCCCCAGCATTTT.

This rearrangement joins TRBV18 to TRBJ2-1; D is possibly TRBD1 (6 bases). Looked up from germline, CDR1 is KGHSH and CDR2 is LQKENI. V was trimmed by 3 bases and J by 2 bases, leaving 20 bases between them. The CDR3 runs to 18 residues. In DNA form, the CDR3 reads TGTGCCAGCTCACCGATACCCGAACACAGGGTTACCTACAATGAGCAGTTCTTC. The encoded protein is CASSPIPEHRVTYNEQFF.

V gene TRBV7-9 combines with J gene TRBJ2-5; D remains unclear. V lost 3 bases, J lost 5 bases, and 10 bases lay in between. Germline CDR1 reads SEHNR; CDR2 reads FQNEAQ (reference sequence). This CDR3 has 13 residues. The CDR3 DNA follows: TGTGCCAGCAGCTTTCCGTCAAGGGAGACCCAGTACTTC. Amino acids: CASSFPSRETQYF.

This chain links TRBV23-1 with TRBJ2-3, with TRBD2 matching over 11 bases. TRBV23-1 is an ORF, with its function uncertain. With 6 bases clipped from V and 3 bases from J, the junction kept 5 bases outside the gene matches. The CDR3 consists of 15 residues. In DNA form, the CDR3 reads TGCGCCAGCAGACGAACTAGCGGGAGAACAGATACGCAGTATTTT. Protein sequence: CASRRTSGRTDTQYF.

This chain links TRBV15 with TRBJ1-4, with TRBD1 matching over 10 bases. The CDR3 length is 16 residues. The germline V gene has CDR1 LNHNV and CDR2 YYDKDF (reference sequence). Germline trimming cut 7 bases from V and 8 bases from J; bases unmatched to any gene: 13. The CDR3 loop is CATMPSWGTGDEKLFF. As DNA, the CDR3 is TGTGCCACCATGCCGTCTTGGGGGACAGGGGACGAAAAACTGTTTTTT.

This clonotype has a handful of counts. The J gene is TRBJ2-7, the V gene TRBV29-1, with D uncertain. Looked up from germline, CDR1 is SQVTM and CDR2 is ANQGSEA. Trimming removed 4 bases from V and 3 bases from J, with 13 bases in between. The CDR3 has 13 residues. CDR3 loop: CSVAGPSRYEQYF. The CDR3 region has the DNA TGCAGCGTTGCCGGGCCCTCCCGCTACGAGCAGTACTTC.

The V call is TRBV6-4, the J call TRBJ2-1, with a possible D match to TRBD1 (6 bases). Per the germline V gene, CDR1 is MRHNA and CDR2 is SNTAGT. The V and J ends lost 2 bases and 2 bases respectively, with 7 bases between them. The CDR3 is 14 residues long. The DNA for the CDR3 is TGTGCCAGCAGTGACCGGGACACCTACAATGAGCAGTTCTTC. Its protein product is CASSDRDTYNEQFF.

The rearrangement links TRBV11-2 to TRBJ2-5, with 12 bases matching TRBD2. The CDR3 contains 16 residues. CDR1 and CDR2 (germline): SGHAT, FQNNGV. V shed 4 bases, J shed 4 bases, and the junction held 7 bases outside the gene matches. CDR3 in amino acids: CASSYPPGLAGETQYF. The CDR3, as DNA: TGTGCCAGCAGCTATCCCCCGGGACTAGCGGGAGAGACCCAGTACTTC.

The chain combines TRBV7-2 with TRBJ2-2; D remains unclear. From germline, CDR1 is SGHTA and CDR2 FQGNSA. Trimming pared 0 bases from V and 0 bases from J, leaving 5 bases between. The CDR3 covers 15 residues. CDR3 protein: CASSLAGTNTGELFF. In nucleotides, the CDR3 is TGTGCCAGCAGCTTAGCCGGTACGAACACCGGGGAGCTGTTTTTT.

The V call is TRBV30, the J call TRBJ2-7; the D is unclear. The CDR3 contains 12 residues. Trimming took off 8 bases at V and 0 bases at J, with 11 bases between the two ends. Germline CDR1 reads GTSNPN; CDR2 reads SVGIG (reference sequence). CDR3 sequence (DNA): TGTGCCGCGGCACGGAGCTCCTACGAGCAGTACTTC. Encoded protein: CAAARSSYEQYF.

The CDR3 spells CASRPGQGWEPQHF. DNA of the CDR3: TGCGCCAGCAGACCGGGACAGGGATGGGAGCCCCAGCATTTT. The chain employs TRBV10-1 and TRBJ1-5, with 9 bases that match TRBD1. Germline CDR1 WNHNN, CDR2 SYGVQD (reference sequence). This CDR3 has 14 amino acids. Losses at the gene ends were 6 bases for V and 8 bases for J; bases not matched to a gene: 8.

V gene TRBV29-1 combines with J gene TRBJ2-7; D is undetermined. The CDR3 consists of 14 residues. CDR1 and CDR2 (germline): SQVTM, ANQGSEA. Trimming stripped 6 bases from V and 0 bases from J, with 15 bases between. This CDR3 reads CSVHLKTASYEQYF. The CDR3 nucleotides read TGCAGCGTCCACCTAAAGACCGCCTCCTACGAGCAGTACTTC.

In this sample, this clonotype turned up a few times. The chain uses TRBV9 and TRBJ2-1; 7 bases are a match to TRBD2. The CDR3 totals 15 residues. The germline CDR1 and CDR2 sequences are SGDLS and YYNGEE. The V gene end was trimmed by 3 bases and the J gene end by 5 bases; junction bases not matched to a gene: 8. Written as DNA, the CDR3 is TGTGCCAGCAGCGGGATATTTGCGGGGGACAATGAGCAGTTCTTC. Its translation: CASSGIFAGDNEQFF.

This sequence joins TRBV12-3 or TRBV12-4 and TRBJ1-1; a weak D match, TRBD1 (5 bases). V shed 3 bases and J shed 3 bases, with 14 bases lying between them. The CDR3 totals 15 residues. The CDR3 spells CASSFVGAEHTEAFF. Written as DNA, the CDR3 is TGTGCCAGCAGTTTCGTTGGGGCGGAGCACACTGAAGCTTTCTTT.

The CDR3 sequence is CAITPGYSYNEQFF. For the CDR3, the DNA is TGTGCCATCACCCCGGGTTACTCCTACAATGAGCAGTTCTTC. The chain is built from TRBV10-3 and TRBJ2-1; D uncertain. From germline, CDR1 is ENHRY and CDR2 SYGVKD. V dropped 7 bases and J dropped 0 bases, with 10 bases sitting between them. This CDR3 spans 14 amino acids.

This clonotype has just a few counts. The gene calls are TRBV20-1 and TRBJ2-7, with 9 positions matching TRBD2. The CDR3 runs 13 residues. V shed 4 bases, J shed 7 bases, and the junction held 8 bases outside the gene matches. Germline CDR1 is DFQATT and CDR2 is SNEGSKA (reference sequence). This CDR3 is CSAISGSRGEQYF. DNA for the CDR3: TGCAGTGCTATTAGCGGGAGCCGCGGAGAGCAGTACTTC.

This clonotype occurred a few times. The DNA of the CDR3 is TGTGCCAGCAGCTTAATTCGGGATTCTGAGCAGTTCTTC. Translated, it gives CASSLIRDSEQFF. V usage is TRBV7-3 and J usage is TRBJ2-1, with D tentatively TRBD2 (5 bases). This CDR3 is built from 13 residues. V lost 1 base and J 9 bases, leaving 10 bases between the germline ends. The germline V gene encodes CDR1 SGHTA and CDR2 FQGTGA.

This clonotype was seen only a few times. V and J are TRBV18 and TRBJ2-7, with 9 nucleotides matching TRBD1. Germline-derived CDR1 and CDR2 are KGHSH and LQKENI. The CDR3 length is 16 residues. V shed 6 bases, J shed 0 bases, and the junction held 9 bases outside the gene matches. The CDR3, as DNA: TGTGCCAGCTCCCTTAACAGGGGGCCAAGCTCCTACGAGCAGTACTTC. It codes for CASSLNRGPSSYEQYF.

With regard to this clonotype: The DNA is omitted, as the CDR3 cannot be located on it reliably, and the CDR3 follows TCRdb's listing. V usage is TRBV6-5 and J usage is TRBJ1-6; the table's TRBD1 call for D was not verified on the DNA. The length of the CDR3 is 16 amino acids, counting both ends. Germline V lookup: CDR1 MNHEY, CDR2 SVGAGI. CDR3 sequence: CASTYFGPGSGSPLHF.

The chain recombines TRBV20-1 with TRBJ2-5; D gene uncertain. The CDR3 sequence is 11 residues long. With 5 bases removed from V and 4 bases from J, the gap between germline ends came to 8 bases. Germline V CDR1 and CDR2: DFQATT, SNEGSKA (reference sequence). CDR3 protein: CSAEFGETQYF. CDR3 sequence (DNA): TGCAGTGCTGAATTTGGAGAGACCCAGTACTTC.

This clonotype was seen more than once but under ten times. CDR3 loop: CSAHGSQETQYF. In DNA, the CDR3 is TGCAGCGCGCACGGGAGCCAAGAGACCCAGTACTTC. The chain employs TRBV29-1 and TRBJ2-5; weak D call: TRBD2 (6 bases). Trimming shortened V by 7 bases and J by 1 base, and 10 bases separated the two germline ends. Germline values: CDR1 SQVTM, CDR2 ANQGSEA. This CDR3 contains 12 residues.